This is a list of T cell receptor beta chains from one sample in a study of identical twins. Via MiXCR, TCRdb re-called the 5' RACE reads, giving one row per CDR3 protein. The sample has hundreds of thousands of distinct CDR3 sequences, 20% to 25% seen once. These same data were also listed under a study on T cells expressing NK-cell markers.

Material: CD4+ T cells sorted from blood. These receptors all come from a woman in her late teens or twenties in good health. Both conserved end residues are part of each CDR3. D genes are given only for firm matches. Part of the rows lack a size; the others show once, few, many or a class for expanded clones.

>NA|TRBV12-3/TRBV12-4|NA|TRBJ1-2
CASSTRRLRHTF
TGTGCCAGCAGTACAAGGCGGCTGCGACACACCTTC
>NA|TRBV5-1|NA|TRBJ1-5
CASSLEVGNQPQHF
TGCGCCAGCAGCTTGGAAGTCGGCAATCAGCCCCAGCATTTT
>NA|TRBV6-2/TRBV6-3|few|TRBJ2-1
CASSSSVKQFF
TGTGCCAGCAGTTCTAGCGTTAAGCAGTTCTTC
>NA|TRBV5-1|NA|TRBJ2-5
CASSLTGSTPGETQYF
TGCGCCAGCAGCTTGACGGGATCCACCCCGGGGGAGACCCAGTACTTC
>TRBD2|TRBV7-2|many|TRBJ2-5
CASSLTSGRWETQYF
TGTGCCAGCAGCCTGACTAGCGGGAGGTGGGAGACCCAGTACTTC
>NA|TRBV7-2|few|TRBJ2-2
CASSFRGGPGELFF
TGTGCCAGCAGCTTTAGGGGCGGCCCCGGGGAGCTGTTTTTT
>NA|TRBV24-1|many|TRBJ2-1
CATSASDNEQFF
TGTGCCACTAGCGCTTCGGACAATGAGCAGTTCTTC
>TRBD2|TRBV20-1|many|TRBJ2-3
CSAGGLAGVTDTQYF
TGCAGTGCTGGAGGACTAGCGGGAGTTACAGATACGCAGTATTTT
>TRBD1|TRBV5-1|NA|TRBJ1-2
CASSPGTGGIGYTF
TGCGCCAGCAGCCCCGGGACAGGGGGCATTGGCTACACCTTC
>TRBD2|TRBV12-3/TRBV12-4|many|TRBJ2-7
CASSLAGLGYEQYF
TGTGCCAGCAGTTTAGCGGGACTAGGCTACGAGCAGTACTTC
>TRBD1|TRBV7-6|few|TRBJ2-1
CASSPLALGQGYNEQFF
TGTGCCAGCAGCCCACTCGCCCTGGGACAGGGGTACAATGAGCAGTTCTTC
>NA|TRBV20-1|few|TRBJ1-2
CSATPGHGYTF
TGCAGTGCTACTCCCGGGCATGGCTACACCTTC
>TRBD2|TRBV3-1|few|TRBJ2-2
CASSPGMGGDLTGELFF
TGTGCCAGCAGCCCCGGGATGGGGGGGGATCTCACCGGGGAGCTGTTTTTT
>NA|TRBV12-3/TRBV12-4|NA|TRBJ2-7
CASSLRSGKSEQYF
TGTGCCAGCAGTTTAAGGTCCGGGAAAAGCGAGCAGTACTTC
>NA|TRBV29-1|few|TRBJ2-3
CSVEPGGLTDTQYF
TGCAGCGTTGAGCCGGGGGGCCTAACAGATACGCAGTATTTT
>NA|TRBV5-1|NA|TRBJ2-5
CASSSGAPGETQYF
TGCGCCAGCAGCTCGGGGGCGCCGGGTGAGACCCAGTACTTC
>TRBD1|TRBV29-1|few|TRBJ2-7
CSVDFGRGLIYEQYF
TGCAGCGTTGATTTTGGTAGGGGGCTTATCTACGAGCAGTACTTC